This T cell receptor (beta chain) was profiled in a study of T cell responses to AZD1222 COVID-19 vaccine. The protocol was immunoSEQ multiplex PCR, while the TCRdb copy is restricted to in-frame clones and leaves out a portion. The table includes roughly 85,000 clones, roughly nine tenths detected once. Overall study results and limits: Spike-specific TCR breadth and depth were elevated following two AZD1222 doses.

Remarks on this clone: Its specificity is not known.

CDR1 and CDR2 (germline): SGHDT, YYEEEE. The CDR3 is 19 residues long. With 2 bases clipped from V and 2 bases from J, the junction kept 8 bases outside the gene matches. The chain joins TRBV5-6 to TRBJ2-6; TRBD1 matches at 12 bases. The sequence derives from an adult who received the AZD1222 COVID-19 vaccine. This sample comprised peripheral blood, obtained 28 days after the second AZD1222 dose. The CDR3 loop is CASSFPGTGGNTGANVLTF. The CDR3 coding sequence is TGTGCCAGCAGCTTTCCCGGGACAGGGGGCAATACTGGGGCCAACGTCCTGACTTTC.